Listed below are T cell receptor beta chains from one sample, sequenced in a study of PD-1 blockade in classical Hodgkin lymphoma. Here immunoSEQ multiplex PCR was the method, and the copy in TCRdb shows in-frame clones only, minus some. Of 30,000 or so clones listed, 80% to 95% are singletons. The sequences come from CD4+ T cells from blood, collected at baseline. The receptor source for this set is a human donor with classical Hodgkin lymphoma. CDR3s include the opening cysteine and the closing phenylalanine or tryptophan. A D gene is named only where the DNA matches it firmly. Clone size is shown for a subset of rows, as once, few, many or a class of expanded clone.

TRBJ1-1 TRBV9 once TRBD1 CASSITGAGGTEAFF TGTGCCAGCAGCATAACAGGGGCTGGCGGCACTGAAGCTTTCTTT
TRBJ2-6 TRBV30 once TRBD2 CAWTRGRASGANVLTF TGTGCCTGGACCCGCGGGAGGGCCTCTGGGGCCAACGTCCTGACTTTC
TRBJ1-2 TRBV6-5 - TRBD1 CASSQDDRGRYGYTF TGTGCCAGCAGTCAGGATGACAGGGGCAGATATGGCTACACCTTC
TRBJ1-5 TRBV28 once - CASSSIGGGNQPQHF TGTGCCAGCAGCTCTATCGGGGGCGGCAATCAGCCCCAGCATTTT
TRBJ1-1 TRBV7-3 - - CASSDSGDGTEAFF TGTGCCAGCAGCGACAGTGGGGATGGCACTGAAGCTTTCTTT
TRBJ2-1 TRBV5-1 - - CASSFGGGAYNEQFF TGCGCCAGCAGCTTTGGCGGAGGGGCCTACAATGAGCAGTTCTTC
TRBJ2-3 TRBV5-1 - - CASSVGTDTQYF TGCGCCAGCAGCGTTGGCACAGATACGCAGTATTTT
TRBJ2-5 TRBV7-9 - - CASSLSGEETQYF TGTGCCAGCAGCTTGTCAGGGGAAGAGACCCAGTACTTC
TRBJ1-1 TRBV5-1 - TRBD1 CASSPGQPLNTEAFF TGCGCCAGCAGCCCGGGACAGCCATTGAACACTGAAGCTTTCTTT
TRBJ2-5 TRBV28 - - CASSRTIGTQYF TGTGCCAGCAGCCGGACTATCGGGACCCAGTACTTC
TRBJ1-2 TRBV29-1 - - CSVRHLSTRNYGYTF TGCAGCGTCCGCCACCTCTCCACGAGGAACTATGGCTACACCTTC
TRBJ1-1 TRBV19 - - CASSIQGWLGPNTEAFF TGTGCCAGTAGTATACAGGGGTGGCTGGGGCCGAACACTGAAGCTTTCTTT
TRBJ2-7 TRBV18 - - CASSPGGRGTRNEQYF TGTGCCAGCTCACCAGGGGGCAGGGGCACTAGGAACGAGCAGTACTTC
TRBJ1-1 TRBV9 once - CASSVDPGPTNTEAFF TGTGCCAGCAGCGTGGACCCGGGACCCACGAACACTGAAGCTTTCTTT
TRBJ2-5 TRBV5-1 - - CASRPQGARGTQYF TGCGCCAGCAGGCCACAGGGAGCCCGGGGGACCCAGTACTTC
TRBJ2-7 TRBV27 - TRBD2 CASSLPPAGDRHEQYF TGTGCCAGCAGTTTGCCCCCCGCGGGAGATCGCCACGAGCAGTACTTC
TRBJ2-1 TRBV9 - TRBD2 CASSVDISGRAEQFF TGTGCCAGCAGCGTAGATATAAGCGGGAGGGCTGAGCAGTTCTTC
TRBJ2-7 TRBV19 - TRBD2 CASSRTSGYEQYF TGTGCCAGTAGTAGGACTAGCGGTTACGAGCAGTACTTC
TRBJ1-2 TRBV28 once - CASSFRLRKNYGYTF TGTGCCAGCAGTTTCCGGCTAAGAAAAAACTATGGCTACACCTTC
TRBJ1-2 TRBV7-2 - - CASSLGPRQANYGYTF TGTGCCAGCAGCTTAGGTCCCCGGCAGGCTAACTATGGCTACACCTTC
TRBJ1-4 TRBV19 - - CASNWRRSTNEKLFF TGTGCCAGTAACTGGAGGCGATCAACTAATGAAAAACTGTTTTTT
TRBJ2-3 TRBV5-1 - - CASTRQYTDTQYF TGCGCCAGCACCCGACAGTACACAGATACGCAGTATTTT
TRBJ2-3 TRBV10-3 - - CATEGGTDTQYF TGTGCCACGGAGGGGGGGACAGATACGCAGTATTTT
TRBJ1-4 TRBV4-2 - - CASSQVGRTPRGNEKLFF TGTGCCAGCAGCCAAGTTGGTAGGACACCCCGGGGGAATGAAAAACTGTTTTTT
TRBJ2-3 TRBV2 - - CASKYRREDTQYF TGTGCCAGCAAGTATCGTCGTGAGGATACGCAGTATTTT
TRBJ2-1 TRBV30 - - CARSGAYNEQFF TGTGCTAGGAGCGGAGCTTACAATGAGCAGTTCTTC
TRBJ1-5 TRBV28 - - CASNPPPHRSNQPQHF TGTGCCAGCAACCCCCCACCGCATCGCAGCAATCAGCCCCAGCATTTT
TRBJ2-1 TRBV7-3 - TRBD2 CASGRGLAGQKGNEQFF TGTGCCAGCGGGCGAGGGCTAGCGGGCCAAAAGGGCAATGAGCAGTTCTTC
TRBJ2-7 TRBV4-1 - - CASSRLSMVGPTYEQYF TGCGCCAGCAGCCGGTTATCGATGGTGGGACCTACCTACGAGCAGTACTTC
TRBJ1-3 TRBV6-1 - - CASSEPISGNTIYF TGTGCCAGCAGTGAACCCATAAGTGGAAACACCATATATTTT
TRBJ2-1 TRBV11-2 - - CASSLDLWVVYNEQFF TGTGCCAGCAGCTTAGATCTTTGGGTTGTCTACAATGAGCAGTTCTTC
TRBJ2-7 TRBV5-6 - - CASSLDRGAYEQYF TGTGCCAGCAGCTTGGACCGGGGAGCCTACGAGCAGTACTTC
TRBJ1-2 TRBV27 - - CASSYGGTYGYTF TGTGCCAGCAGTTATGGGGGCACATATGGCTACACCTTC
TRBJ2-7 TRBV30 once TRBD2 CAWRGSRYEQYF TGTGCCTGGCGCGGGAGTCGCTACGAGCAGTACTTC
TRBJ2-5 TRBV10-2 - - CASGLIPGLGFAETQYF TGCGCCAGCGGGCTGATACCGGGCCTCGGGTTCGCGGAGACCCAGTACTTC
TRBJ2-2 TRBV2 once TRBD2 CASSSAGRGPGLELFF TGTGCCAGCAGTTCCGCTGGGAGGGGCCCCGGGTTGGAGCTGTTTTTT
TRBJ2-2 TRBV30 - - CAWRYRMAVSNTGELFF TGTGCCTGGAGGTATAGGATGGCAGTCTCGAACACCGGGGAGCTGTTTTTT
TRBJ2-5 TRBV14 - - CASSQEGVSRQYF TGTGCCAGCAGCCAAGAAGGGGTCAGTCGTCAGTACTTC
TRBJ2-3 TRBV11-2 - - CASSLNPGTDTQYF TGTGCCAGCAGCCTCAACCCGGGCACAGATACGCAGTATTTT
TRBJ1-1 TRBV27 - - CASSLEGRINTEAFF TGTGCCAGCAGTTTAGAGGGCAGGATAAACACTGAAGCTTTCTTT
TRBJ1-2 TRBV7-9 - - CASSLGVSDGYGYTF TGTGCCAGCAGCTTGGGGGTTAGTGACGGCTATGGCTACACCTTC
TRBJ2-1 TRBV7-7 - - CASSARDFGDEQFF TGTGCCAGCAGCGCTCGGGACTTTGGGGATGAGCAGTTCTTC
TRBJ2-2 TRBV4-1 - TRBD1 CASSRPGQGHTGELFF TGCGCCAGCAGCCGCCCGGGACAGGGACACACCGGGGAGCTGTTTTTT
TRBJ1-2 TRBV27 - - CASRSYGGPGGYTF TGTGCCAGCAGGTCTTATGGGGGGCCTGGTGGCTACACCTTC
TRBJ2-5 TRBV9 - - CASSVGLTVETQYF TGTGCCAGCAGCGTAGGGCTCACGGTAGAGACCCAGTACTTC
TRBJ1-2 TRBV5-6 - TRBD1 CASSFSVGTGKGYTF TGTGCCAGCAGCTTTTCTGTGGGGACAGGGAAAGGCTACACCTTC
TRBJ2-5 TRBV7-6 - TRBD2 CASSTPHPTSLFQETQYF TGTGCCAGCAGCACCCCCCACCCGACTAGCCTCTTCCAAGAGACCCAGTACTTC
TRBJ2-3 TRBV2 - - CASSDRAYSTDTQYF TGTGCCAGCAGTGATCGAGCGTATAGCACAGATACGCAGTATTTT